The 4 T cell receptor beta chains in this list originate from one sample, sequenced in a study of T-cell memory formation after mild COVID-19. Using its own MiXCR run on the 5' RACE reads, TCRdb lists one record per CDR3 protein. The profile shows a few hundred thousand distinct CDR3 sequences, roughly 9.4% of them singletons. Sequenced input: PBMCs or a T cell subset sorted from them (not recorded which). The receptors here all came from a man between 18 and 29 years old who had mild COVID-19 (a few samples of this study predate the infection). Cell type and time point are not known.

This chain links TRBV11-2 with TRBJ2-1, with 14 bases identical to TRBD2. The CDR3 totals 14 residues. CDR1 is SGHAT, CDR2 FQNNGV, per germline. Trimming removed 10 bases from V and 6 bases from J; junction bases left unmatched: 5. The CDR3 DNA reads TGTGCCACCCAGACTAGCGGGGGGGCCAATGAGCAGTTCTTC. Encoded protein: CATQTSGGANEQFF.

This clonotype was found a few times. V usage is TRBV4-1 and J usage is TRBJ2-4; D possibly corresponds to TRBD2 (6 bases). Looked up from germline, CDR1 is MGHRA and CDR2 is YSYEKL. Trimming removed 2 bases from V and 3 bases from J, with 11 bases in between. There are 15 residues in the CDR3. The CDR3 reads CASSQYGGDKNIQYF. CDR3 coding DNA: TGCGCCAGCAGCCAATATGGCGGGGACAAAAACATTCAGTACTTC.

The genes are TRBV2 and TRBJ1-6, with D perhaps matching TRBD1 (6 bases). This CDR3 has 14 amino acids. V lost 2 bases and J lost 6, with 8 bases in between. Germline assignment: CDR1 SNHLY and CDR2 FYNNEI. CDR3 sequence: CASSEWGANSPLHF. The CDR3 region has the DNA TGTGCCAGCAGTGAATGGGGGGCTAATTCACCCCTCCACTTT. Filled out from reference TRBV2 and TRBJ1-6, the complete variable domain reads EPEVTQTPSHQVTQMGQEVILRCVPISNHLYFYWYRQILGQKVEFLVSFYNNEISEKSEIFDDQFSVERPDGSNFTLKIRSTKLEDSAMYFCASSEWGANSPLHFGNGTRLTVT.

The CDR3 loop reads CASSLSIRETQYF. CDR3 in DNA: TGTGCCAGCAGTTTATCGATCCGGGAGACCCAGTACTTC. The chain has TRBV27 and TRBJ2-5; D is undetermined. The V and J ends lost 0 bases and 5 bases respectively, with 7 bases between them. Germline lookup yields CDR1 MNHEY and CDR2 SMNVEV (reference sequence). The CDR3 runs 13 residues.